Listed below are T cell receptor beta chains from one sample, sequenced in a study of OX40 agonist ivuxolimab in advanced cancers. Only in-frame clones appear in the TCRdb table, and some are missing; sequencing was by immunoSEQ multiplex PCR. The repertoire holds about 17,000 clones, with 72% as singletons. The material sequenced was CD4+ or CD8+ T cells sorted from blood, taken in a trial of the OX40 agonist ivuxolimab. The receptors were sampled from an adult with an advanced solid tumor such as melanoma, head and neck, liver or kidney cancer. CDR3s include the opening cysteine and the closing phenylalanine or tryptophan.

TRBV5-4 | CASSALSAESHKNF
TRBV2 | CASTGRQNPDTQYF
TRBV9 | CASSATGTRGTGELFF
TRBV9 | CASSVELAETQYF
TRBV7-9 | CASSLGAGGTDTQYF
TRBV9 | CASSSGTGPIAFF
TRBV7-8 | CASSLGGFRTYEQYF
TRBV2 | CASSHGSGGAETQYF
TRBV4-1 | CASSQGPGNTIYF
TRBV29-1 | CSVEGVGGTEAFF
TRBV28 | CASSLTSSSYNEQFF
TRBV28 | CASRPIFSTSGRLAGVDTQYF
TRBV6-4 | CASSDSAGGPGELFF
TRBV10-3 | CAIAPGLSAQETQYF
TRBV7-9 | CASSQPGADSTYGYTF
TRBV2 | CASSEAAGGQGNGYTF
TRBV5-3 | CARSFFPDTGELFF
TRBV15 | CATSRDRAGNSGELFF
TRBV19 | CASSMRAVNSPLHF
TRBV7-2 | CASSLSGGLQETQYF
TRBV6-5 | CASRQWGFRETQYF
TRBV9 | CASSVAQGDYEQYF
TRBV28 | CASNGRINTEAFF
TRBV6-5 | CASSYSVNTEAFF
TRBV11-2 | CASSLSGPPHNEKLFF
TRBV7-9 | CASSLLTETGELFF
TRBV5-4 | CASSSGGINTDTQYF
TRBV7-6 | CASSPGQGWIQPQHF
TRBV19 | CASSLGLAGGNEQFF
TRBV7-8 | CASSLSRALGAFF
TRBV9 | CASSPPSYEQYF
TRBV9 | CASSRGGMNNEQFF
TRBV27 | CASTGLAEYNEQFF
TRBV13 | CASSSQQSTIYF
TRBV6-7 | CASFLGTGNTGELFF
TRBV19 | CASSIAMTGTFLGNTIYF
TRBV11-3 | CASSSQGRDSNQPQHF
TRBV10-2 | CASSDGLAGGLKFF
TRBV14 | CASSQGKWDRNYEQYF
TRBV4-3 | CASSQGRGPTGELFF